The clone carrying this T cell receptor beta chain was found a few times. Its specificity is not known. Construction of the TCR beta libraries employed iRepertoire HTBI primers in conjunction with Arm-PCR of CDR3 regions. TCRdb re-analysed the multiplex PCR reads in MiXCR, keeping a single row per CDR3 protein. Here the sample spans about 470,000 distinct CDR3 sequences, roughly 17% being singletons. Time point: newly diagnosed GD, antithyroid drugs for less than 3 months. The TCR library was prepared using RNA isolated from PBMCs. The sample originates from a study of regulatory T cells in long-lasting Graves disease. Germline CDR1 SGHAT, CDR2 FQNNGV. The CDR3 consists of 14 residues. Trimming pared 4 bases from V and 0 bases from J, leaving 6 bases between. Findings of the study overall: Public clonotype sharing was higher in persistent than newly diagnosed patients. TCR diversity in persistent Graves' patients was below that of newly diagnosed ones. Favored gene segments in persistent disease were TRBV28, TRBJ1-2 and TRBJ2-5.

The same sample was also studied in work on T cells in Graves' hyperthyroidism and ophthalmopathy. From that paper: The HTBI primer set served for first-round RT-PCR of the TCR CDR3.

The rearrangement links TRBV11-2 to TRBJ1-4; D remains ambiguous. The sequencing used peripheral blood mononuclear cells (PBMCs), collected at new diagnosis, from a patient treated with antithyroid drugs. The sequence was collected from a man aged 40-55 years with Graves disease. CDR3 sequence: CASSSHATNEKLFF. In DNA, the CDR3 is TGTGCCAGCAGCTCCCATGCAACTAATGAAAAACTGTTTTTT.